This T cell receptor beta chain appears in the sequencing data of a study of early T cells in non-severe SARS-CoV-2 infection. Study-level information: Sequenced material consisted of bulk RNA (from unsorted whole blood), and chains were unpaired. Broader study findings: VDJdb-based matching was biased toward anti-spike CD8 responses and missed private and CD4 specificities.

TCRdb re-called the 5' RACE reads through MiXCR, storing one row per CDR3 protein. The sample has over 85,000 distinct CDR3 sequences, around 13% seen once. This clonotype showed up just a few times. The target antigen is unknown. V lost 0 bases and J lost 6, with 11 bases in between. This CDR3 is 14 amino acids long. The V gene's germline CDR1 is SGHTA and CDR2 FQGTGA. This chain uses TRBV7-3 with TRBJ1-2; weak D call: TRBD1 (6 bases). Sequenced input: whole blood. The receptor was derived from an adult who was a healthcare worker with PCR-confirmed SARS-CoV-2 infection or an uninfected control (not recorded which). The CDR3 is CASSLTRTGNGYTF. The CDR3 DNA is TGTGCCAGCAGCTTAACGCGCACAGGGAATGGCTACACCTTC. Supplemented by reference TRBV7-3 and TRBJ1-2, the full variable domain reads GAGVSQTPSNKVTEKGKYVELRCDPISGHTALYWYRQSLGQGPEFLIYFQGTGAADDSGLPNDRFFAVRPEGSVSTLKIQRTERGDSAVYLCASSLTRTGNGYTFGSGTRLTVV.